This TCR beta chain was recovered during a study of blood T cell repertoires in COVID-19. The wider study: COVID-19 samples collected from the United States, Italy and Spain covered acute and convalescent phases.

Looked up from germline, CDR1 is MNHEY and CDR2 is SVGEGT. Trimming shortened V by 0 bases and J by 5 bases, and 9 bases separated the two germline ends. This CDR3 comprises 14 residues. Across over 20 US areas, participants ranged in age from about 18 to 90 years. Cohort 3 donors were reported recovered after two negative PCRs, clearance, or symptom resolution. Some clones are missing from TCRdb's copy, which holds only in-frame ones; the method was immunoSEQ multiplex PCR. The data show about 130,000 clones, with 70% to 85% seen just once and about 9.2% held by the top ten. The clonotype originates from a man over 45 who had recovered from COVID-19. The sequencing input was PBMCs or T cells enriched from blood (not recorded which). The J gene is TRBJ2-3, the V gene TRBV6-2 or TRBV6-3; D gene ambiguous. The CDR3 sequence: CASSYSTLGDTQYF. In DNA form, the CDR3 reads TGTGCCAGCAGTTACTCGACTTTAGGAGATACGCAGTATTTT.